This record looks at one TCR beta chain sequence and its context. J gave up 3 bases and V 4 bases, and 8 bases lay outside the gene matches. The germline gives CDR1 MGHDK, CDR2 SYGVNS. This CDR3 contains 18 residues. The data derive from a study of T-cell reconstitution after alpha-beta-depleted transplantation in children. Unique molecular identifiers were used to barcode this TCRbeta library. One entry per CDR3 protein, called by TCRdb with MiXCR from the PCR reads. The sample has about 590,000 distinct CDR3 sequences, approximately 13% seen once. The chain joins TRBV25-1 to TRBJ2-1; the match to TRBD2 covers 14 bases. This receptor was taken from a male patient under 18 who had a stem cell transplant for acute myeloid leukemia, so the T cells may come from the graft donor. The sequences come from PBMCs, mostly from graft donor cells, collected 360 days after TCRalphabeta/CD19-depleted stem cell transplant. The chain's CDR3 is CASSASGTSGSVYNEQFF. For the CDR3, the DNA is TGTGCCAGCAGTGCCTCAGGGACTAGCGGGAGCGTCTACAATGAGCAGTTCTTC.